Shown below are 11 T cell receptor beta chains from a single sample sequenced in a study of cytomegalovirus exposure and HLA in healthy donors. 13 Jbeta primers and 60 Vbeta primers were used for the PCR. Libraries were prepared by immunoSEQ multiplex PCR; TCRdb keeps only in-frame clonotypes and omits some of them. The sample's table shows 200,000 to 250,000 clones. Source material: PBMCs. All receptors derive from a girl aged 2-10 years in good health and CMV-seropositive.

This chain links TRBV7-8 with TRBJ2-7, with 8 bases that match TRBD2. V lost 5 bases and J lost 3; bases outside the gene matches: 9. In germline, CDR1 is SGHVS, CDR2 FQNEAQ. The CDR3 contains 15 residues. CDR3 DNA: TGTGCCAGCAGCGACCGCCTGGGACTAGTCTACGAGCAGTACTTC. Its translation: CASSDRLGLVYEQYF.

The chain combines TRBV10-3 with TRBJ2-7, with 12 bases fitting TRBD2. The CDR3 is made up of 17 amino acids. The ends lost 8 bases at V and 7 bases at J; junction bases unmatched: 18. Germline CDR1 ENHRY, CDR2 SYGVKD. CDR3 DNA sequence: TGTGCCATCGGATCGACTAGCGGGAGAAGGGAGGGCGAGGAGCAGTACTTC. This codes for CAIGSTSGRREGEEQYF.

The CDR3 DNA reads as TGCGCCAGCAGCTTGAGAGGGGGCCAAATCTCCTACGAGCAGTACTTC. Translated: CASSLRGGQISYEQYF. The chain couples TRBV5-1 to TRBJ2-7; 7 bases are shared with TRBD1. The trim removed 1 base at V and 0 bases at J, leaving 7 bases unmatched. Germline CDR1 and CDR2: SGHRS and YFSETQ. This CDR3 is 16 amino acids long.

The J gene is TRBJ2-7, the V gene TRBV21-1; the table's D gene call, TRBD2, was not cross checked with the DNA. TRBV21-1 is reported as a pseudogene. This CDR3 region has 16 residues. In nucleotides, the CDR3 is TGTGCCAGCACCACCGGGACTAGCGGGGGTACCTACGAGCAGTACTTC. Translating it yields CASTTGTSGGTYEQYF.

The chain carries TRBV28 and TRBJ1-1, with D possibly matching TRBD1 (6 bases). V was shortened by 1 base and J by 4 bases, with 10 bases between the two germline ends. CDR3 size: 14 residues. Looked up from germline, CDR1 is MDHEN and CDR2 is SYDVKM. The CDR3 region has the DNA TGTGCCAGCAGTTTATTAGGGGGGGCCACTGAAGCTTTCTTT. The encoded protein is CASSLLGGATEAFF.

V is TRBV29-1 and J is TRBJ2-3, with 9 bases fitting TRBD1. Losses at the gene ends were 4 bases for V and 6 bases for J; bases not matched to a gene: 11. Germline loops: CDR1 SQVTM, CDR2 ANQGSEA. The length of the CDR3 is 15 residues. CDR3 coding DNA: TGCAGCGTTGTGGGGCCGGGACAGGGTAAGGATACGCAGTATTTT. As protein: CSVVGPGQGKDTQYF.

The chain couples TRBV19 to TRBJ2-1, with D tentatively TRBD2 (5 bases). The length of the CDR3 is 13 residues. Trimming shortened V by 9 bases and J by 8 bases, and 17 bases separated the two germline ends. Germline V gene sequence: CDR1 LNHDA, CDR2 SQIVND (reference sequence). CDR3 nucleotide sequence: TGTGCCAGCCATAGAGGGAAGGGAGATGAGCAGTTCTTC. It specifies CASHRGKGDEQFF.

This rearrangement joins TRBV4-2 to TRBJ2-7, with D hard to call. V shed 1 base and J shed 4 bases, with 14 bases lying between them. This CDR3 spans 15 amino acids. CDR1 is LGHNA, CDR2 YNFKEQ, per germline. In DNA form, the CDR3 reads TGTGCCAGCAGCCAAGTCCCAACGGAGCTATACGAGCAGTACTTC. This gives the protein CASSQVPTELYEQYF.

The chain couples TRBV2 to TRBJ2-7; possible D gene TRBD2, 6 bases. Between the trimmed V and J ends, which lost 7 bases and 5 bases, there was a span of 18 bases. Looked up from germline, CDR1 is SNHLY and CDR2 is FYNNEI. This CDR3 region has 14 residues. The CDR3 DNA is TGTGCCAGCACCAGACTGCCGCGGGATGACGAGCAGTACTTC. Protein: CASTRLPRDDEQYF.

The chain joins TRBV4-1 to TRBJ2-3; D uncertain. Germline CDR1 and CDR2: MGHRA and YSYEKL. The length of the CDR3 is 13 residues. V lost 2 bases and J 2 bases, leaving 5 bases between the germline ends. For the CDR3, the DNA is TGCGCCAGCAGCCAACCAGTCACAGATACGCAGTATTTT. This encodes CASSQPVTDTQYF.

CDR3 loop: CASSLRGRTYGYTF. The DNA of the CDR3 is TGTGCCAGCAGTTTAAGGGGGCGCACCTATGGCTACACCTTC. The chain combines TRBV27 with TRBJ1-2, with TRBD1 matching 7 bases. The germline V gene has CDR1 MNHEY and CDR2 SMNVEV (reference sequence). This CDR3 region has 14 residues. V dropped 2 bases and J dropped 4; count of bases not matched to a gene: 4.